Each of the 10 T cell receptor beta chains below was sequenced from the same sample in a study of cytomegalovirus exposure and HLA in healthy donors listed by TCRdb under 2017. Library preparation employed the immunoSEQ multiplex PCR assay. The multiplex PCR relied on a mix of 60 forward primers for TCR Vbeta segments and 13 reverse primers for TCR Jbeta segments. TCRdb carries this immuneACCESS record with in-frame sequences only. Its versions omit some clonotypes, under half of them owing to an unresolved V gene in the studies checked, with the rest unexplained. The sample's clone listing holds 150,000 to 200,000 clones. The ten largest clonotypes hold 1.3% of the sample. The specimen sequenced was PBMCs. The receptors originated from a woman aged 60 to 75 in good health and CMV-seronegative.

The chain couples TRBV5-4 to TRBJ2-5, with 9 nucleotides matching TRBD1. Germline V gene sequence: CDR1 SGHNT, CDR2 YYREEE (reference sequence). There are 15 residues in the CDR3. The trim removed 0 bases at V and 6 bases at J, leaving 6 bases unmatched. The CDR3 region is CASSLAENRGQTQYF. The DNA of the CDR3 is TGTGCCAGCAGCTTGGCCGAGAACAGGGGGCAGACCCAGTACTTC.

CDR3 amino acids: CASSWGSTGVGNTIYF. The CDR3 DNA reads as TGTGCCAGCAGCTGGGGGTCCACAGGGGTTGGAAACACCATATATTTT. This rearrangement joins TRBV9 to TRBJ1-3; 7 bases line up with TRBD1. This CDR3 has 16 amino acids. V gave up 4 bases and J gave up 3 bases; unmatched junction bases: 10. Per the germline V gene, CDR1 is SGDLS and CDR2 is YYNGEE.

The V call is TRBV7-3, the J call TRBJ2-1; 7 nucleotides line up with TRBD2. Germline V gene lookup returns CDR1 SGHTA and CDR2 FQGTGA. This CDR3 spans 15 amino acids. With 5 bases clipped from V and 9 bases from J, the junction kept 13 bases outside the gene matches. Here the CDR3 DNA reads TGTGCCAGCAGCCCATTCAGCGGGGACGGCGGTGAGCAGTTCTTC. This gives the protein CASSPFSGDGGEQFF. The complete variable domain, with remaining parts taken from reference TRBV7-3 and TRBJ2-1, reads GAGVSQTPSNKVTEKGKYVELRCDPISGHTALYWYRQSLGQGPEFLIYFQGTGAADDSGLPNDRFFAVRPEGSVSTLKIQRTERGDSAVYLCASSPFSGDGGEQFFGPGTRLTVL.

The rearrangement joins TRBV7-3 to TRBJ2-2, with a weak D call TRBD1 (5 bases). V was shortened by 3 bases and J by 2 bases, with 10 bases between the two germline ends. The germline gives CDR1 SGHTA, CDR2 FQGTGA. There are 15 residues in the CDR3. CDR3 region: CASSLTRVNTGELFF. The CDR3 nucleotides are TGTGCCAGCAGCTTGACCAGGGTTAACACCGGGGAGCTGTTTTTT.

The gene calls are TRBV2 and TRBJ1-2, with 7 positions matching TRBD1. The germline V gene has CDR1 SNHLY and CDR2 FYNNEI. V lost 4 bases and J lost 8; bases outside the gene matches: 7. CDR3 size: 13 residues. The CDR3 here is CASSVDREAGYTF. CDR3 DNA: TGTGCCAGCAGTGTCGACAGGGAGGCGGGCTACACCTTC.

The chain couples TRBV11-3 to TRBJ2-5; perhaps TRBD2 as D (5 bases). Germline-derived CDR1 and CDR2 are SGHNT and YENEEA. The CDR3 is 14 residues long. V was trimmed by 5 bases and J by 0 bases, leaving 10 bases between them. This CDR3 reads CASSRSGYQETQYF. CDR3 DNA sequence: TGTGCCAGCAGCCGCTCGGGGTACCAAGAGACCCAGTACTTC.

In DNA form, the CDR3 reads TGTGCCAGCAGCTCCGGACAGGGAGATCAGCCCCAGCATTTT. It yields the protein CASSSGQGDQPQHF. V is TRBV7-2 and J is TRBJ1-5; 8 bases line up with TRBD1. Germline CDR1 is SGHTA and CDR2 is FQGNSA. The CDR3 extends over 14 amino acids. Losses at the gene ends were 4 bases for V and 5 bases for J; bases not matched to a gene: 4.

The chain couples TRBV5-1 to TRBJ2-7, with a possible D match to TRBD1 (6 bases). This CDR3 spans 13 amino acids. V was pared by 1 base and J by 5 bases, with 10 bases between. In germline, CDR1 is SGHRS, CDR2 YFSETQ. CDR3: CASSLTGTNEQYF. CDR3 DNA sequence: TGCGCCAGCAGCTTGACAGGGACGAACGAGCAGTACTTC.

The rearrangement uses TRBV4-1 and TRBJ2-7, with TRBD2 as a possible D gene (5 bases). The CDR3 extends over 16 amino acids. V dropped 0 bases and J dropped 0 bases, with 12 bases sitting between them. Germline-derived CDR1 and CDR2 are MGHRA and YSYEKL. In DNA, the CDR3 is TGCGCCAGCAGCCAAGATCGGAGGAGCTTCTCCTACGAGCAGTACTTC. Protein product: CASSQDRRSFSYEQYF.

This sequence joins TRBV7-2 and TRBJ1-5; the D is unclear. Per the germline V gene, CDR1 is SGHTA and CDR2 is FQGNSA. V gave up 5 bases and J gave up 5 bases, with 10 bases separating them. This CDR3 has 13 amino acids. Written as DNA, the CDR3 is TGTGCCAGCAGCACTAGCTTTGATCAGCCCCAGCATTTT. It encodes CASSTSFDQPQHF.